Sequencing of this T cell receptor (beta chain) was carried out in a study of blood T cell repertoires in COVID-19. Overall study context: Acute and convalescent COVID-19 specimens originated in the United States, Italy and Spain.

Using immunoSEQ multiplex PCR, the repertoire was profiled, and TCRdb retains in-frame clones only, with some absent. The sample has 450,000 or so clones; around 90% are singletons. Those enrolled in Seattle joined during active infection and were followed longitudinally afterward. Germline-derived CDR1 and CDR2 are MGHRA and YSYEKL. This CDR3 is 14 amino acids long. V was pared by 1 base and J by 6 bases, with 10 bases between. The V and J genes are TRBV4-1 and TRBJ1-5; D remains unclear. The sequencing input was peripheral blood. This clonotype was sampled from a man between 18 and 29 years old with COVID-19, enrolled during active disease. CDR3 region: CASSQVEVAQPQHF. CDR3 sequence (DNA): TGCGCCAGCAGCCAAGTTGAGGTTGCTCAGCCCCAGCATTTT.